Below, 24 T cell receptor beta chains from the same sample are listed, as sequenced in a study of T cell responses to AZD1222 COVID-19 vaccine. Assay: immunoSEQ multiplex PCR; the TCRdb copy retains only in-frame clones and omits some. Altogether roughly 90,000 clones are present, roughly 87% being singletons, with the ten largest covering about 5.7%. Material: peripheral blood, obtained 28 days after the second AZD1222 dose. These receptors were collected from an adult who received the AZD1222 COVID-19 vaccine.

This chain connects TRBV19 to TRBJ2-7, with 12 bases fitting TRBD1. J was trimmed by 5 bases and V by 5 bases; bases with no gene match: 1. The germline gives CDR1 LNHDA, CDR2 SQIVND (reference sequence). The CDR3 totals 13 residues. CDR3 sequence: CASSGTGGHEQYV. The CDR3 region has the DNA TGTGCCAGTAGTGGGACAGGGGGCCACGAGCAGTACGTC.

The rearrangement links TRBV27 to TRBJ2-5, with TRBD2 matching 8 bases. From germline, CDR1 is MNHEY and CDR2 SMNVEV (reference sequence). This CDR3 comprises 14 residues. Losses at the gene ends were 3 bases for V and 5 bases for J; bases not matched to a gene: 5. The CDR3 sequence is CASSFFGGAETQYF. Written as DNA, the CDR3 is TGTGCCAGCAGTTTTTTCGGGGGGGCGGAGACCCAGTACTTC.

The chain joins TRBV19 to TRBJ1-5; D call uncertain. Deletions cut 0 bases from V and 11 bases from J, with 11 bases between. Germline V gene data show CDR1 as LNHDA and CDR2 as SQIVND (reference sequence). The CDR3 runs 13 residues. CDR3 in DNA: TGTGCCAGTAGTATAGATAGGACCAAGGCCCAGCATTTT. Protein product: CASSIDRTKAQHF.

The rearrangement uses TRBV7-2 and TRBJ1-5; 11 bases agree with TRBD1. Germline lookup yields CDR1 SGHTA and CDR2 FQGNSA. V was pared by 4 bases and J by 1 base, with 9 bases of the junction left unmatched. CDR3 length: 18 amino acids. CDR3 protein: CASSSRGTGGGSNQPQHF. The CDR3 coding sequence is TGTGCCAGCAGCTCGCGAGGGACAGGGGGAGGAAGCAATCAGCCCCAGCATTTT.

V and J are TRBV11-3 and TRBJ2-7; 11 bases are a match to TRBD1. This CDR3 comprises 13 residues. V trimming: 4 bases; J trimming: 7 bases; junction bases outside the gene matches: 3. Germline assignment: CDR1 SGHNT and CDR2 YENEEA. CDR3 DNA sequence: TGTGCCAGCAGCTATGGACAGGGGGCTGAGCAGTACTTC. Residues: CASSYGQGAEQYF.

The chain recombines TRBV27 with TRBJ2-6; no reliable D call. Germline CDR1 reads MNHEY; CDR2 reads SMNVEV (reference sequence). Trimming cost V 5 bases and J 3 bases, with 5 bases left between them. The CDR3 runs to 13 residues. The CDR3 protein is CASSVLGANVLTF. The DNA for the CDR3 is TGTGCCAGCAGTGTCCTTGGGGCCAACGTCCTGACTTTC.

This clone is a singleton in its sample. This sequence joins TRBV3-1 (or the pseudogene TRBV3-2) and TRBJ2-5; D may be TRBD1 (6 bases). Germline lookup yields CDR1 LGHDT and CDR2 YNNKEL (reference sequence). The CDR3 is 16 residues long. V dropped 0 bases and J dropped 1 base, with 12 bases sitting between them. CDR3 sequence (DNA): TGTGCCAGCAGCCAAGATATGGGGGCGGGCCAAGAGACCCAGTACTTC. It yields the protein CASSQDMGAGQETQYF.

The chain has TRBV18 and TRBJ1-4; TRBD1 aligns across 8 bases. The germline V gene encodes CDR1 KGHSH and CDR2 LQKENI. This CDR3 region has 14 residues. The V gene end was trimmed by 6 bases and the J gene end by 6 bases; junction bases not matched to a gene: 6. CDR3 nucleotide sequence: TGTGCCAGCTCTCGGACAGGGAGGGATGAAAAACTGTTTTTT. Protein: CASSRTGRDEKLFF.

The chain is built from TRBV20-1 and TRBJ2-3; unclear D gene. Germline CDR1 and CDR2: DFQATT and SNEGSKA (reference sequence). CDR3 length equals 9 residues. V shed 4 bases and J shed 10 bases, with 6 bases lying between them. This CDR3 reads CSANPPQYF. Here the CDR3 DNA reads TGCAGTGCTAATCCACCGCAGTATTTT.

The chain employs TRBV11-2 and TRBJ1-2; 9 bases agree with TRBD1. CDR3 length: 13 residues. Germline CDR1 reads SGHAT; CDR2 reads FQNNGV. The V segment lost 5 bases and the J segment 8 bases; nucleotides outside the gene matches: 6. DNA for the CDR3: TGTGCCAGCAGCCGCGGACAGGGGCTAGGCTACACCTTC. Translated: CASSRGQGLGYTF. Full variable domain (missing parts from reference TRBV11-2 and TRBJ1-2): EAGVAQSPRYKIIEKRQSVAFWCNPISGHATLYWYQQILGQGPKLLIQFQNNGVVDDSQLPKDRFSAERLKGVDSTLKIQPAKLEDSAVYLCASSRGQGLGYTFGSGTRLTVV.

The chain combines TRBV19 with TRBJ1-5; D remains ambiguous. V was clipped by 2 bases and J by 2 bases, with 4 bases between them. This CDR3 region has 13 residues. Looked up from germline, CDR1 is LNHDA and CDR2 is SQIVND (reference sequence). The CDR3 spells CASSIYGNQPQHF. The CDR3, as DNA: TGTGCCAGTAGTATATATGGCAATCAGCCCCAGCATTTT.

This clone has just one count. V usage is TRBV25-1 and J usage is TRBJ2-3; D is perhaps TRBD2 (6 bases). The V gene's germline CDR1 is MGHDK and CDR2 SYGVNS. V was pared by 4 bases and J by 0 bases, with 14 bases between. There are 16 residues in the CDR3. CDR3 residues: CASSGLRGASTDTQYF. CDR3 DNA sequence: TGTGCCAGCAGTGGGCTGCGGGGAGCTAGCACAGATACGCAGTATTTT.

J is TRBJ2-7 and V is TRBV7-9; the D gene is possibly TRBD2 (5 bases). Deletions cut 1 base from V and 6 bases from J, with 10 bases between. Germline V gene data show CDR1 as SEHNR and CDR2 as FQNEAQ (reference sequence). This CDR3 region has 13 residues. CDR3: CASSLVEGTEQYF. The CDR3 DNA is TGTGCCAGCAGCTTAGTAGAGGGAACCGAGCAGTACTTC. Combining the CDR3 with reference TRBV7-9 and TRBJ2-7 gives the whole variable domain DTGVSQNPRHKITKRGQNVTFRCDPISEHNRLYWYRQTLGQGPEFLTYFQNEAQLEKSRLLSDRFSAERPKGSFSTLEIQRTEQGDSAMYLCASSLVEGTEQYFGPGTRLTVT.

V and J are TRBV7-9 and TRBJ2-3; no definite D call. Germline V gives CDR1 SEHNR, CDR2 FQNEAQ (reference sequence). The CDR3 covers 15 residues. Trimming took 3 bases from V and 0 from J, leaving 10 bases between them. CDR3: CASSLRGQSTDTQYF. Written as DNA, the CDR3 is TGTGCCAGCAGCTTGCGAGGCCAGAGCACAGATACGCAGTATTTT.

The chain uses TRBV18 and TRBJ2-1, with 9 bases lining up with TRBD1. The CDR3 has 15 residues. The V gene end was trimmed by 2 bases and the J gene end by 9 bases; junction bases not matched to a gene: 8. The germline gives CDR1 KGHSH, CDR2 LQKENI. This chain's CDR3 is CASSPTGGKVGEQFF. The CDR3 DNA reads TGTGCCAGCTCACCAACAGGGGGCAAGGTCGGTGAGCAGTTCTTC. Full variable domain (outside the CDR3, taken from reference TRBV18 and TRBJ2-1): NAGVMQNPRHLVRRRGQEARLRCSPMKGHSHVYWYRQLPEEGLKFMVYLQKENIIDESGMPKERFSAEFPKEGPSILRIQQVVRGDSAAYFCASSPTGGKVGEQFFGPGTRLTVL.

This clone has a handful of counts. This sequence joins TRBV29-1 and TRBJ1-2, with 10 bases aligning to TRBD1. The ends lost 2 bases at V and 8 bases at J; junction bases unmatched: 5. Germline assignment: CDR1 SQVTM and CDR2 ANQGSEA. The CDR3 length is 13 residues. The chain's CDR3 is CSVERQGARGYTF. The CDR3 coding sequence is TGCAGCGTTGAAAGACAGGGGGCAAGAGGCTACACCTTC.

This chain joins TRBV9 and TRBJ1-3; D perhaps matches TRBD1 (6 bases). CDR3 length: 14 residues. Germline assignment: CDR1 SGDLS and CDR2 YYNGEE. V was trimmed by 0 bases and J by 4 bases, leaving 8 bases between them. CDR3 in amino acids: CASSVAQGGNTIYF. CDR3 DNA sequence: TGTGCCAGCAGCGTAGCACAGGGAGGAAACACCATATATTTT.

The V and J genes are TRBV29-1 and TRBJ2-5, with TRBD1 as a possible D gene (6 bases). In germline, CDR1 is SQVTM, CDR2 ANQGSEA. This CDR3 comprises 12 residues. Between the trimmed V and J ends, which lost 4 bases and 5 bases, there was a span of 11 bases. The CDR3 bases are TGCAGCGTTGGGGGGCAGGGCGAGACCCAGTACTTC. Its translation is CSVGGQGETQYF.

The chain links TRBV27 to TRBJ1-4, with D unclear. Trimming removed 0 bases at V and 7 bases at J, with 3 bases between. There are 12 residues in the CDR3. In germline, CDR1 is MNHEY, CDR2 SMNVEV (reference sequence). CDR3 sequence (DNA): TGTGCCAGCAGTTTATCTGGTGAAAAACTGTTTTTT. Its translation: CASSLSGEKLFF.

This clone is a singleton in its sample. The V and J genes are TRBV12-3 or TRBV12-4 and TRBJ2-7; D is undetermined. V was cut by 5 bases and J by 0 bases, with 5 bases left in between. The CDR3 runs to 12 residues. For the CDR3, the DNA is TGTGCCAGCAGTGGGATCTCCTACGAGCAGTACTTC. It yields the protein CASSGISYEQYF.

This chain uses TRBV12-3 or TRBV12-4 with TRBJ1-2; unclear D gene. CDR3 size: 13 residues. V dropped 2 bases and J dropped 6 bases, with 10 bases sitting between them. The CDR3 DNA reads as TGTGCCAGCAGTTTATTTACGAGAGATGGCTACACCTTC. Translation: CASSLFTRDGYTF.

This clone was seen once. The CDR3 sequence: CASSLGTGSQETQYF. The DNA for the CDR3 is TGTGCCAGCAGCTTAGGGACAGGGAGCCAAGAGACCCAGTACTTC. The chain uses TRBV5-4 and TRBJ2-5, with TRBD1 matching 9 bases. Trimming took 2 bases from V and 1 from J; bases not matched to a gene: 3. Germline loops: CDR1 SGHNT, CDR2 YYREEE (reference sequence). The CDR3 length is 15 residues.

The gene calls are TRBV3-1 (or the pseudogene TRBV3-2) and TRBJ2-5, with TRBD2 identical over 11 bases. With V trimmed by 3 bases and J by 2 bases, 2 bases remained unmatched. Germline V gene data show CDR1 as LGHDT and CDR2 as YNNKEL (reference sequence). The CDR3 has 15 residues. In nucleotides, the CDR3 is TGTGCCAGCAGCCATCGACTAGCGGGACAAGAGACCCAGTACTTC. The encoded protein is CASSHRLAGQETQYF.

The chain links TRBV11-3 to TRBJ2-7; D is unclear. Trimming removed 5 bases at V and 2 bases at J, with 13 bases between. CDR1 and CDR2 from the germline V gene are SGHNT and YENEEA. There are 14 residues in the CDR3. For the CDR3, the DNA is TGTGCCAGCAGCGCTCGGCCAGCAACCTACGAGCAGTACGTC. Protein: CASSARPATYEQYV.